This T cell receptor beta chain was documented in a study of blood T cell repertoires in COVID-19. Background on the study: Whether acute or convalescent, the COVID-19 samples came from the United States, Italy and Spain. Nucleic acid was either cDNA or gDNA, and it came from T cells, B-cell-depleted T cells, or PBMCs.

Only one count was recorded for this clone. Authors' methods: Amplification from reference gene primers served as the basis for estimated nucleated cell counts. Sequenced by immunoSEQ multiplex PCR; TCRdb stores in-frame clones only, minus some. The V and J calls and clone size were taken over from that table, and D and trimming were inferred from the DNA. Here the sample spans nearly 60,000 clones, about 84% being singletons. This CDR3 has 13 amino acids. Germline CDR1 is WSHSY and CDR2 is SAAADI. V shed 6 bases and J 4 bases; nucleotides not matched to a gene: 3. Source material: peripheral blood. The chain recombines TRBV10-2 with TRBJ1-1; 9 bases map to TRBD1. This clonotype was sampled from a man between 40 and 49 years old with active COVID-19. CDR3 DNA: TGCGCCAGCAGGGGACAGGGCCTCACTGAAGCTTTCTTT. It is translated as CASRGQGLTEAFF.